This T cell receptor (beta chain) was recorded in a study of regulatory T cells in long-lasting Graves disease. Libraries of TCR beta came from iRepertoire HTBI primers plus Arm-PCR of CDR3 regions. TCRdb redid the calling of the multiplex PCR reads with MiXCR, one entry per CDR3 protein. The table records about 210,000 distinct CDR3 sequences, 15% to 20% of them present only once. This clonotype occurred many times. The sample's time point: newly diagnosed GD, antithyroid drugs for less than 3 months. Extracted RNA from PBMCs served as the source of the TCR library. The same specimen was also included in a second study, on T cells in Graves' hyperthyroidism and ophthalmopathy. In that study: First-round RT-PCR of the TCR CDR3 relied on the HTBI primer set.

The clonotype was recovered from a woman aged 30 to 39 with Graves disease. This specimen was peripheral blood mononuclear cells (PBMCs), taken at new diagnosis, from a patient treated with antithyroid drugs.

CDR3 sequence: CASSYGGDYEQYF. The CDR3 nucleotides are TGTGCCAGCAGTTATGGGGGGGACTACGAGCAGTACTTC. The chain couples TRBV28 to TRBJ2-7; 7 bases are a match to TRBD2. Germline assignment: CDR1 MDHEN and CDR2 SYDVKM. Trimming removed 4 bases from V and 3 bases from J; junction bases left unmatched: 3. The CDR3 has 13 amino acids.